This T cell receptor beta chain is drawn from a study of metastatic and nonmetastatic thyroid tumors. Study results and limitations: The study reportedly found significantly higher TCR beta diversity in malignant thyroid tumors than benign nodules, in blood and tumor.

CDR3 length equals 15 residues. Losses at the gene ends were 5 bases for V and 4 bases for J; bases not matched to a gene: 7. Germline lookup yields CDR1 SEHNR and CDR2 FQNEAQ (reference sequence). TCRdb re-called clones from the PCR reads using MiXCR. The data show approximately 90,000 clones, approximately 9% seen once. Remarks on this clone: Its antigen is undetermined.

All patients were untreated before thyroid surgery. V usage is TRBV7-9 and J usage is TRBJ1-4; 7 bases agree with TRBD1. Sequencing used blood. The receptor was isolated from a female donor with papillary thyroid cancer or a benign thyroid nodule (not recorded which). Some clones in this sample may be carry-over from other donors' samples. CDR3 coding DNA: TGTGCCAGCAGCGCCGGGACAGCGGGTAATGAAAAACTGTTTTTT. Translated: CASSAGTAGNEKLFF.